The 9 T cell receptor beta chains in this list originate from one sample, sequenced in a study of control samples from healthy donors and cancer patients. Method: immunoSEQ multiplex PCR; TCRdb's copy keeps in-frame clones and lacks some. In the table there are more than 100,000 clones, around 89% of which are singletons. The sequencing input was blood. The source is a middle-aged man in good health.

This chain links TRBV30 with TRBJ2-7; D is undetermined. The CDR3 is 12 residues long. Germline-derived CDR1 and CDR2 are GTSNPN and SVGIG (reference sequence). The germline V and J ends were trimmed by 0 bases and 0 bases, with 3 bases remaining between them. DNA for the CDR3: TGTGCCTGGAGTGTGGGCTCCTACGAGCAGTACTTC. It encodes CAWSVGSYEQYF. The full variable domain, completed using reference TRBV30 and TRBJ2-7, is SQTIHQWPATLVQPVGSPLSLECTVEGTSNPNLYWYRQAAGRGLQLLFYSVGIGQISSEVPQNLSASRPQDRQFILSSKKLLLSDSGFYLCAWSVGSYEQYFGPGTRLTVT.

This clone was observed a single time. V is TRBV2 and J is TRBJ2-2; D could derive from TRBD1 or TRBD2 (6 bases each). In germline, CDR1 is SNHLY, CDR2 FYNNEI. The CDR3 extends over 14 amino acids. The germline V and J ends were trimmed by 6 bases and 2 bases, with 10 bases remaining between them. The CDR3 DNA sequence: TGTGCCAGCAGGGGGGGCCCAAACACCGGGGAGCTGTTTTTT. Translating gives CASRGGPNTGELFF.

The count of this clone is one. J is TRBJ1-5 and V is TRBV5-8; D uncertain. CDR1 and CDR2 from the germline V gene are SGHTS and YDEGEE. The CDR3 consists of 16 residues. V lost 2 bases to trimming and J lost 1 base, with 13 bases between them. In DNA form, the CDR3 reads TGTGCCAGCAGCTTTCTGGCGGGGATCAGCAATCAGCCCCAGCATTTT. It translates to CASSFLAGISNQPQHF.

The chain is built from TRBV3-1 (or the pseudogene TRBV3-2) and TRBJ1-2; 7 positions agree with TRBD1. The CDR3 loop spans 14 amino acids. J was trimmed by 4 bases and V by 2 bases; bases with no gene match: 4. Germline V gene data show CDR1 as LGHDT and CDR2 as YNNKEL (reference sequence). The CDR3 DNA reads TGTGCCAGCAGCCAACAGACAGGGTCCTATGGCTACACCTTC. It specifies CASSQQTGSYGYTF.

V gene TRBV5-3 combines with J gene TRBJ2-7; no definite D call. TRBV5-3 is an ORF, with its function uncertain. The CDR3 has 11 amino acids. The V end was cut by 1 base, the J end by 6 bases, with 5 bases between. The CDR3, as DNA: TGTGCCAGAAGCTTGAGCCTCGAGCAGTACTTC. It translates to CARSLSLEQYF.

The V gene is TRBV5-8, the J gene TRBJ1-3; D gene ambiguous. Looked up from germline, CDR1 is SGHTS and CDR2 is YDEGEE. The CDR3 consists of 14 residues. V lost 5 bases, J lost 0 bases, and 9 bases lay in between. CDR3 nucleotide sequence: TGTGCCAGCAGACTGGGCAGCTCTGGAAACACCATATATTTT. As protein: CASRLGSSGNTIYF.

This sequence joins TRBV25-1 and TRBJ1-5, with D maybe TRBD1 (6 bases). V was shortened by 3 bases and J by 2 bases, with 14 bases between the two germline ends. Germline CDR1 is MGHDK and CDR2 is SYGVNS. This CDR3 is 16 amino acids long. Written as DNA, the CDR3 is TGTGCCAGCAGTGAGTCCCACAAGGGGGGCAATCAGCCCCAGCATTTT. It encodes CASSESHKGGNQPQHF.

The chain couples TRBV19 to TRBJ1-3; TRBD1 matches at 8 bases. This CDR3 comprises 16 residues. The V segment lost 5 bases and the J segment 2 bases; nucleotides outside the gene matches: 8. Per germline, CDR1 LNHDA and CDR2 SQIVND (reference sequence). Here the CDR3 reads CASSPRDRGAGNTIYF. CDR3 in DNA: TGTGCCAGTAGTCCCCGTGACAGGGGAGCTGGAAACACCATATATTTT.

The rearrangement uses TRBV2 and TRBJ1-4, with D tentatively TRBD1 (5 bases). V was trimmed by 5 bases and J by 0 bases, leaving 13 bases between them. Per the germline V gene, CDR1 is SNHLY and CDR2 is FYNNEI. The CDR3 consists of 16 residues. The chain's CDR3 is CASSPRGGATNEKLFF. The CDR3 nucleotides are TGTGCCAGCAGTCCAAGAGGAGGGGCAACTAATGAAAAACTGTTTTTT.